Listed below are T cell receptor beta chains from one sample, sequenced in a study of PD-L1 blockade in urothelial cancer. Sequenced by immunoSEQ multiplex PCR; TCRdb stores in-frame clones only, minus some. The table has some 31,000 clones, around three quarters seen once. The sequenced sample was PBMCs, obtained around atezolizumab (anti-PD-L1) treatment. The receptors derive from a man aged 65 to 79 with urothelial cancer. Each CDR3 is given with its conserved first and last residue. D genes are given only for firm matches. A clone size is listed for some rows: how often the clone was seen (once, few, many), or a class if it is expanded.

d_call clone_size j_call v_call cdr3_aa cdr3_nt
NA NA TRBJ1-4 TRBV9 CASSPRVDSTNEKLFF TGTGCCAGCAGCCCCCGAGTGGACAGCACTAATGAAAAACTGTTTTTT
NA NA TRBJ1-2 TRBV5-5 CASSLVSQGNYGYTF TGTGCCAGCAGCTTGGTCAGTCAGGGGAACTATGGCTACACCTTC
NA NA TRBJ2-1 TRBV7-2 CASSLGPGVYNEQFF TGTGCCAGCAGCTTAGGGCCGGGGGTTTACAATGAGCAGTTCTTC
TRBD1 once TRBJ1-1 TRBV19 CATNGGQGGEAFF TGTGCCACCAACGGAGGACAGGGCGGTGAAGCTTTCTTT
TRBD2 NA TRBJ2-4 TRBV9 CASSAGTSGAVQYF TGTGCCAGCAGCGCTGGGACTAGCGGGGCTGTTCAGTACTTC
TRBD1 NA TRBJ1-4 TRBV7-9 CASSLGTGGREKLFF TGTGCCAGCAGCTTGGGGACAGGGGGCAGGGAAAAACTGTTTTTT
NA NA TRBJ2-5 TRBV18 CASSAAGRIQETQYF TGTGCCAGCTCAGCTGCGGGACGGATACAAGAGACCCAGTACTTC
NA NA TRBJ2-1 TRBV4-3 CASSQRGSGADEQFF TGCGCCAGCAGCCAAAGGGGGAGTGGTGCGGATGAGCAGTTCTTC
NA NA TRBJ1-2 TRBV7-6 CASSPSGWAYGYTF TGTGCCAGCAGCCCCTCAGGGTGGGCCTATGGCTACACCTTC
TRBD1 NA TRBJ2-1 TRBV2 CASSEWDRLYNEQFF TGTGCCAGCAGTGAATGGGACAGATTATACAATGAGCAGTTCTTC
NA NA TRBJ1-5 TRBV27 CATRPFTDSNQPQHF TGTGCCACCAGACCGTTTACTGATAGCAATCAGCCCCAGCATTTT
TRBD1 NA TRBJ1-5 TRBV7-8 CASSFEQGRGNQPQHF TGTGCCAGCAGCTTCGAACAGGGGCGAGGAAATCAGCCCCAGCATTTT
TRBD1 NA TRBJ1-1 TRBV5-1 CASSLEGQGYAEAFF TGCGCCAGCAGCTTGGAAGGACAGGGGTATGCTGAAGCTTTCTTT
NA NA TRBJ2-1 TRBV2 CASRDHSSNNEQFF TGTGCCAGCAGAGACCACTCTAGTAACAATGAGCAGTTCTTC
NA NA TRBJ1-1 TRBV25-1 CASSEVGRGRLGEAFF TGTGCCAGCAGTGAAGTCGGCAGGGGAAGATTGGGTGAAGCTTTCTTT
TRBD1 few TRBJ1-2 TRBV4-3 CASSQDRDSYGYTF TGCGCCAGCAGCCAAGATCGGGACAGTTATGGCTACACCTTC
TRBD1 NA TRBJ2-7 TRBV6-5 CASKGAREQYF TGTGCCAGCAAGGGGGCCCGGGAGCAGTACTTC
NA NA TRBJ2-5 TRBV15 CATSRGEYQETQYF TGTGCCACCAGCAGAGGGGAGTACCAAGAGACCCAGTACTTC
TRBD1 NA TRBJ1-1 TRBV5-1 CASSLHGTGGRGTEAFF TGCGCCAGCAGCTTACACGGGACAGGGGGCAGAGGCACTGAAGCTTTCTTT
NA NA TRBJ1-4 TRBV6-1 CASRTSEKLFF TGTGCCAGCAGGACAAGCGAAAAACTGTTTTTT
TRBD1 NA TRBJ2-7 TRBV28 CASSPLAGGYRTYEQYF TGTGCCAGCTCACCCCTGGCAGGGGGCTATCGAACCTACGAGCAGTACTTC
TRBD2 once TRBJ2-2 TRBV12-5 CASGTTPGLAGGKNTGELFF TGTGCTAGTGGAACTACACCGGGACTAGCGGGGGGGAAGAACACCGGGGAGCTGTTTTTT
TRBD1 NA TRBJ1-6 TRBV7-3 CASSSGTGNSPLHF TGTGCCAGCAGTTCCGGGACAGGCAATTCACCCCTCCACTTT
NA NA TRBJ2-1 TRBV5-1 CASGRGDYNEQFF TGCGCCAGCGGCAGGGGGGATTACAATGAGCAGTTCTTC
NA once TRBJ1-1 TRBV7-3 CASSLTGSVTEAFF TGTGCCAGCAGCTTAACGGGCTCCGTCACTGAAGCTTTCTTT
NA NA TRBJ1-1 TRBV25-1 CATGRGNTEAFF TGTGCCACCGGGCGGGGAAACACTGAAGCTTTCTTT
TRBD1 once TRBJ2-3 TRBV5-6 CASSGWDRDTDTQYF TGTGCCAGCAGCGGTTGGGACAGGGACACAGATACGCAGTATTTT
NA NA TRBJ1-1 TRBV19 CASTDRDNTEAFF TGTGCCAGTACTGACAGAGATAACACTGAAGCTTTCTTT
NA NA TRBJ1-3 TRBV6-5 CASSYDTGNTIYF TGTGCCAGCAGTTATGACACAGGAAACACCATATATTTT
NA NA TRBJ2-4 TRBV7-2 CASSPEISKNIQYF TGTGCCAGCAGCCCGGAGATCTCCAAAAACATTCAGTACTTC
NA NA TRBJ2-7 TRBV11-2 CASSYNRLSTYEQYF TGTGCCAGCAGCTATAATCGACTTTCTACCTACGAGCAGTACTTC
TRBD2 NA TRBJ2-1 TRBV10-3 CAISEKAGLYNEQFF TGTGCCATCAGTGAGAAAGCGGGGTTATACAATGAGCAGTTCTTC
TRBD1 NA TRBJ2-2 TRBV14 CASSRNRGPTGELFF TGTGCCAGCAGCCGAAACAGGGGGCCCACCGGGGAGCTGTTTTTT
TRBD1 NA TRBJ1-6 TRBV15 CATSRGGQATYNSPLHF TGTGCCACCAGCAGAGGCGGACAGGCGACCTATAATTCACCCCTCCACTTT
NA NA TRBJ2-7 TRBV4-3 CASSQEQGGTYEQYF TGCGCCAGCAGCCAAGAACAGGGTGGGACCTACGAGCAGTACTTC
TRBD1 once TRBJ1-5 TRBV19 CASSTTPGQGATREPQHF TGTGCCAGTAGTACTACCCCGGGACAGGGGGCCACAAGGGAGCCCCAGCATTTT
NA NA TRBJ1-1 TRBV7-8 CASSLIQLNTEAFF TGTGCCAGCAGCTTAATACAGCTGAACACTGAAGCTTTCTTT
TRBD2 NA TRBJ2-5 TRBV18 CASSPRLSGDQETQYF TGTGCCAGCTCACCTCGACTTAGCGGGGATCAAGAGACCCAGTACTTC
TRBD1 NA TRBJ2-5 TRBV5-5 CASSQTGTGGLETQYF TGTGCCAGCAGCCAAACCGGGACAGGAGGACTAGAGACCCAGTACTTC
TRBD2 NA TRBJ2-1 TRBV6-1 CASRSSGSNEQFF TGTGCCAGCAGGTCAAGCGGGAGCAATGAGCAGTTCTTC
TRBD1 NA TRBJ2-2 TRBV10-3 CAISEPTGGDPGELFF TGTGCCATCAGTGAGCCGACAGGGGGCGACCCCGGGGAGCTGTTTTTT
TRBD1 once TRBJ1-5 TRBV5-5 CASSLRQGGGNQPQHF TGTGCCAGCAGCTTACGACAGGGGGGGGGCAATCAGCCCCAGCATTTT
TRBD1 NA TRBJ2-5 TRBV19 CASSARGTQETQYF TGTGCCAGTAGTGCCAGGGGGACCCAAGAGACCCAGTACTTC
NA NA TRBJ2-7 TRBV18 CASSPDRNYEQYF TGTGCCAGCTCACCAGACAGGAACTACGAGCAGTACTTC
TRBD2 NA TRBJ2-3 TRBV7-3 CASSPSGSNTDTQYF TGTGCCAGCAGCCCGAGCGGGAGTAACACAGATACGCAGTATTTT
TRBD1 NA TRBJ2-7 TRBV5-1 CASSPTSGQGMYEQYF TGCGCCAGCAGCCCAACCTCGGGACAGGGGATGTACGAGCAGTACTTC